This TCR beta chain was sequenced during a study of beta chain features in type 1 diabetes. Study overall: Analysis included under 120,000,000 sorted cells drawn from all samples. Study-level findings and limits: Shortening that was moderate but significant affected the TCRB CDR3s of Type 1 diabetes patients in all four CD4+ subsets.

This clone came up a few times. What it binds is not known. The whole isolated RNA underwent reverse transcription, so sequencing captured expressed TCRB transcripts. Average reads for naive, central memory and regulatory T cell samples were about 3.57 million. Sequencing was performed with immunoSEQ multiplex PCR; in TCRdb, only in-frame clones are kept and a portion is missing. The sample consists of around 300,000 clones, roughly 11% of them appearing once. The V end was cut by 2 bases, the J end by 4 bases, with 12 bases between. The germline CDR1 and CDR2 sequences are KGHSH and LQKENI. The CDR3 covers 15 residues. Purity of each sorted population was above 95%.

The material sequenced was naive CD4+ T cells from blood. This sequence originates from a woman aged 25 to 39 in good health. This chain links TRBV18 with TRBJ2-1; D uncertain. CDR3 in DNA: TGTGCCAGCTCACCATCACGCGACTCTTACAATGAGCAGTTCTTC. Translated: CASSPSRDSYNEQFF.